The subject of this entry is one T cell receptor (beta chain). The antigen is not known. The data were taken from a study of CXCR3-negative and CXCR3-positive naive CD8 T cells. Researchers prepared the TRB cDNA libraries using 5' RACE with UMI labels. With the 5' RACE reads reprocessed, TCRdb shows one record per CDR3 protein and no DNA. This sample's clone table lists over 4,000 distinct CDR3 sequences. The germline V gene encodes CDR1 SQVTM and CDR2 ANQGSEA. CDR3 length equals 15 residues. Study-wide points: Across naive subsets, surface CD5 expression was comparable, and TCR strength was inferred from properties of the TRB CDR3. Partial loss of CXCR3 expression followed cryopreservation; most assays used fresh PBMCs. Similar TRBV-TRBJ usage characterized naive CXCR3-negative and CXCR3-positive cells; memory cells differed. Naive cells positive for CXCR3 carried more hydrophobic TRB CDR3s than CXCR3-negative ones.

The sample taken for sequencing was naive CXCR3+ CD8+ T cells from blood. The subset denotes: CD45RO-CCR7+CD27+CD95- naive CD8+ T cells expressing CXCR3 (TNR3+). This clonotype was obtained from a human donor in good health. Some clones in this sample may be carry-over from other donors' samples. V gene TRBV29-1 combines with J gene TRBJ2-5. CDR3 amino acids: CSVELQPSEQETQYF.